This T cell receptor beta chain was recorded in a study of blood T cell repertoires in COVID-19. Across the study: Donors in the United States, Italy and Spain gave samples during acute or convalescent COVID-19. PBMCs, B-cell-depleted T cells, or T cells provided the cDNA or gDNA that made up the material.

This clone was detected only once. CDR3 size: 15 residues. Trimming took 0 bases from V and 0 from J, leaving 9 bases between them. CDR1 and CDR2 from the germline V gene are LGHNA and YNFKEQ. The protocol was immunoSEQ multiplex PCR, while the TCRdb copy is restricted to in-frame clones and leaves out a portion. Of approximately 150,000 clones in the sample, approximately 88% were seen once. The chain employs TRBV4-2 and TRBJ2-7, with D possibly matching TRBD1 (5 bases). Source material: peripheral blood. The receptor's source is a human donor in a cohort sampled during active COVID-19. Written as DNA, the CDR3 is TGTGCCAGCAGCCAAGAACAGGTCAGCTCCTACGAGCAGTACTTC. Translation gives CASSQEQVSSYEQYF.